The rows below give T cell receptor beta chains drawn from one sample of a study of response to subunit inactivated influenza vaccine. One entry per CDR3 protein, called by TCRdb with MiXCR from the RT-PCR reads. The sample records about 190,000 distinct CDR3 sequences, roughly 14% being singletons. The sequencing used CD8+ T cells sorted from PBMCs, collected about 5 days after vaccination. These TCRs come from a middle-aged man who received an inactivated influenza vaccine. The CDR3 runs from the conserved cysteine through the conserved F or W. Fields, in order: clone size, J gene, D gene, V gene, CDR3 DNA, CDR3 protein. The D gene is left open where the match is weak. Where a row states a size, it is once, few, many or the class of an expanded clone; other rows omit it.

>many|TRBJ1-5|.|TRBV12-3/TRBV12-4
TGTGCCAGCAGTTTTTCCCTCAATCAGCCCCAGCATTTT
CASSFSLNQPQHF
>.|TRBJ1-1|TRBD1|TRBV12-3/TRBV12-4
TGTGCCAGCACCGAGGGACAGGGAGCTTTCTTT
CASTEGQGAFF
>.|TRBJ2-5|.|TRBV30
TGTGCCTGGAGTTTCTGGACCGGGACCAAGTACCAAGAGACCCAGTACTTC
CAWSFWTGTKYQETQYF
>.|TRBJ2-3|.|TRBV11-3
TGTGCCAGCAGCTTAGGACTAGACCACACAGATACGCAGTATTTT
CASSLGLDHTDTQYF
>.|TRBJ2-3|.|TRBV27
TGTGCCAGCAGTTTAATAGCTAGCACAGATACGCAGTATTTT
CASSLIASTDTQYF
>few|TRBJ1-2|.|TRBV5-1
TGCGCCAGCAGCCCGGATGGGGGGCCCGGCTATGGCTACACCTTC
CASSPDGGPGYGYTF
>many|TRBJ1-5|.|TRBV21-1
TGTGCCAGCAGCAAATTGCGGTGGACAGGGAAGGGATCTCAGCCCCAGCATTTT
CASSKLRWTGKGSQPQHF
>few|TRBJ2-7|.|TRBV12-3/TRBV12-4
TGTGCCAGCAGTTTAATGGGGTCGGACTACGAGCAGTACTTC
CASSLMGSDYEQYF
>.|TRBJ2-1|.|TRBV2
TGTGCCAGCAGTGAAGGGACTCGACCCTCCTACAATGAGCAGTTCTTC
CASSEGTRPSYNEQFF
>many|TRBJ2-3|.|TRBV11-2
TGTGCCAGCAGCTTAGTAGCGGTCACCACAGATACGCAGTATTTT
CASSLVAVTTDTQYF
>few|TRBJ1-2|.|TRBV4-1
TGCGCCAGCAGCCAAGATCCCGCGAACTATGGCTACACCTTC
CASSQDPANYGYTF
>.|TRBJ1-5|.|TRBV20-1
TGCAGTGCTAGGCCTTGGACAGTCGGCCAGGATTATAGCAATCAGCCCCAGCATTTT
CSARPWTVGQDYSNQPQHF
>few|TRBJ2-1|TRBD2|TRBV3-1
TGTGCCAGCAGCCAGGGGAAGGGACTAGCGGCCTACAATGAGCAGTTCTTC
CASSQGKGLAAYNEQFF
>few|TRBJ2-2|.|TRBV5-1
TGCGCCAGCAGCGGATTAACTTCGACGAACACCGGGGAGCTGTTTTTT
CASSGLTSTNTGELFF
>few|TRBJ2-3|.|TRBV29-1
TGCAGCGTTGAAGCCCGGGACCAGGCCCCAGATACGCAGTATTTT
CSVEARDQAPDTQYF
>few|TRBJ2-7|.|TRBV27
TGTGCCAGCAGTTTAGGGTGGCGCTACGAGCAGTACTTC
CASSLGWRYEQYF
>.|TRBJ2-5|TRBD2|TRBV7-6
TGTGCCAGCAGCTTAGATTGGGGGGGGAAAGAGACCCAGTACTTC
CASSLDWGGKETQYF
>.|TRBJ2-3|.|TRBV7-2
TGTGCCAGCAGCTTATTTGAGGCTATCCTCACAGATACGCAGTATTTT
CASSLFEAILTDTQYF
>.|TRBJ2-3|.|TRBV4-3
TGCGCCAGCAGCCAAGATGGGCATCTTACAGATACGCAGTATTTT
CASSQDGHLTDTQYF
>.|TRBJ2-3|.|TRBV28
TGTGCCAGCAGTTTCGGAAAGGGGACAGATACGCAGTATTTT
CASSFGKGTDTQYF
>many|TRBJ2-7|.|TRBV27
TGTGCCAGCAGTCAAGATGTGGTCTTCCAGACCTACGAGCAGTACTTC
CASSQDVVFQTYEQYF
>.|TRBJ2-7|.|TRBV20-1
TGCAGTGCTAGAGACCCTGAGGGCGAGCAGTACTTC
CSARDPEGEQYF
>few|TRBJ2-2|.|TRBV4-3
TGCGCCAGCAGTCGAGGGCTCAACACCGGGGAGCTGTTTTTT
CASSRGLNTGELFF
>.|TRBJ1-2|.|TRBV29-1
TGCAGCGTTGAGTACAGGAACTATGGCTACACCTTC
CSVEYRNYGYTF
>.|TRBJ1-1|TRBD1|TRBV7-9
TGTGCCAGCAGGGGACAGGGGTTAATGAACACTGAAGCCTTCTTT
CASRGQGLMNTEAFF
>.|TRBJ1-2|.|TRBV30
TGTGCCTGGAGTCCCCATCTTAAATATGGCTACACCTTC
CAWSPHLKYGYTF
>few|TRBJ2-1|TRBD2|TRBV5-6
TGTGCCAGCAGCACGGGACTAGCGGGAGGGAGGGAGCAGTTCTTC
CASSTGLAGGREQFF
>.|TRBJ2-5|TRBD2|TRBV9
TGTGCCAGCAGCCTCAGCGGGGGCGACGGGGAGACCCAGTACTTC
CASSLSGGDGETQYF
>.|TRBJ1-2|TRBD1|TRBV4-1
TGCGCCAGCAGCCAAACAATCCCGACAGGGAGGGATGGCTACACCTTC
CASSQTIPTGRDGYTF
>.|TRBJ1-6|TRBD1|TRBV28
TGTGCCAGCAGACCGACAGGGGCGAGTTCCTATAATTCACCCCTCCACTTT
CASRPTGASSYNSPLHF
>many|TRBJ2-3|TRBD1|TRBV29-1
TGCAGCGTTGAAGATAAGGGACAGGGAATAGATACGCAGTATTTT
CSVEDKGQGIDTQYF
>many|TRBJ2-7|.|TRBV6-1
TGTGCCAGCAGCCTTTTGGGGAGGGGGTCCGAGCAGTACTTC
CASSLLGRGSEQYF
>few|TRBJ2-7|.|TRBV5-1
TGCGCCAGCAGCTTTACGTGGGGCCCCTACGAGCAGTACTTC
CASSFTWGPYEQYF
>few|TRBJ2-1|.|TRBV10-3
TGTGCCATCAGTGATCAGGGATCGAGAATAGGGGACAATGAGCAGTTCTTC
CAISDQGSRIGDNEQFF
>.|TRBJ2-2|TRBD1|TRBV20-1
TGCAGTGCTAGAGATCTGGTGGGACAGACCAACACCGGGGAGCTGTTTTTT
CSARDLVGQTNTGELFF
>.|TRBJ2-2|TRBD2|TRBV4-2
TGTGCCAGCAGCCAAGAATCCGGGACTACGAACACCGGGGAGCTGTTTTTT
CASSQESGTTNTGELFF
>few|TRBJ2-5|TRBD1|TRBV12-3/TRBV12-4
TGTGCCAGCAGGACAGGGGGCCTAGAGACCCAGTACTTC
CASRTGGLETQYF
>.|TRBJ2-6|.|TRBV2
TGTGCCAGTAAGACCTGGGGAGTCTCTGGGGCCAACGTCCTGACTTTC
CASKTWGVSGANVLTF
>many|TRBJ2-7|.|TRBV6-2/TRBV6-3
TGTGCCAGCAGCTATGACAGGATCGACGAGCAGTACTTC
CASSYDRIDEQYF
>.|TRBJ2-2|.|TRBV4-1
TGCGCCAGCAGCCAAGTCGGACAGAAGAACACCGGGGAGCTGTTTTTT
CASSQVGQKNTGELFF
>.|TRBJ1-5|.|TRBV24-1
TGTGCCACCTCACCTGGCAATCAGCCCCAGCATTTT
CATSPGNQPQHF
>.|TRBJ2-7|.|TRBV5-5
TGTGCCAGCAGCCCGGCCATCGCTGGCAACGAGCAGTACTTC
CASSPAIAGNEQYF
>many|TRBJ2-6|.|TRBV12-3/TRBV12-4
TGTGCCAGCAGTTTAGCTGGGGCCAACGTCCTGACTTTC
CASSLAGANVLTF
>.|TRBJ1-2|.|TRBV28
TGTGCCAGCAGCCCCTTGGGGAGGGATGGGTATGGCTACACCTTC
CASSPLGRDGYGYTF
>.|TRBJ2-1|TRBD2|TRBV29-1
TGCAGCGTTGATGGGTGGTGGGCTAGCGGGAGCTACAATGAGCAGTTCTTC
CSVDGWWASGSYNEQFF
>.|TRBJ1-1|.|TRBV30
TGTGCCTGGACTGTGAATGGAGGGCCCACTGAAGCTTTCTTT
CAWTVNGGPTEAFF
>many|TRBJ2-3|TRBD1|TRBV7-8
TGTGCCAGCAGCTTCCTCGGGACAGCTAGCACAGATACGCAGTATTTT
CASSFLGTASTDTQYF
>few|TRBJ1-2|.|TRBV15
TGTGCCACCAGCAGAGGATCAGGGGCGCATGGCTACACCTTC
CATSRGSGAHGYTF
>.|TRBJ2-1|TRBD2|TRBV10-3
TGTGCCATCACAGCGGCTAGCGGACGACACAATGAGCAGTTCTTC
CAITAASGRHNEQFF
>.|TRBJ1-5|TRBD1|TRBV6-1
TGTGCCAGTGCTCCACGAGAGGGGGCGATGAGCAATCAGCCCCAGCATTTT
CASAPREGAMSNQPQHF
>many|TRBJ2-7|.|TRBV11-2
TGTGCCAGCAGCACTACTAGCGAGCAGTACTTC
CASSTTSEQYF
>many|TRBJ1-2|TRBD1|TRBV7-2
TGTGCCAGCAGCTTGACACCGGGACAGGGGAACTATGGCTACACCTTC
CASSLTPGQGNYGYTF
>.|TRBJ2-7|.|TRBV20-1
TGCAGGAGACCGGACGGAGATCTTTTCCCCGATTACGAGCAGTACTTC
CRRPDGDLFPDYEQYF
>.|TRBJ1-6|.|TRBV9
TGTGCCAGCAGCGATGGCGGGGGACCTTATAATTCACCCCTCCACTTT
CASSDGGGPYNSPLHF
>few|TRBJ2-7|.|TRBV4-3
TGCGCCAGCAGCCAAGATGGGCTAGCTTACGGGGAGCAGTACTTC
CASSQDGLAYGEQYF
>.|TRBJ2-1|.|TRBV4-3
TGCGCCAGCAGCCAAGATAAGGCGGGGAGCTCCTACAATGAGCAGTTCTTC
CASSQDKAGSSYNEQFF
>.|TRBJ2-7|.|TRBV19
TGTGCCAGTAGTCCGCGGGACTGGGAGGTGGACGAGCAGTACTTC
CASSPRDWEVDEQYF